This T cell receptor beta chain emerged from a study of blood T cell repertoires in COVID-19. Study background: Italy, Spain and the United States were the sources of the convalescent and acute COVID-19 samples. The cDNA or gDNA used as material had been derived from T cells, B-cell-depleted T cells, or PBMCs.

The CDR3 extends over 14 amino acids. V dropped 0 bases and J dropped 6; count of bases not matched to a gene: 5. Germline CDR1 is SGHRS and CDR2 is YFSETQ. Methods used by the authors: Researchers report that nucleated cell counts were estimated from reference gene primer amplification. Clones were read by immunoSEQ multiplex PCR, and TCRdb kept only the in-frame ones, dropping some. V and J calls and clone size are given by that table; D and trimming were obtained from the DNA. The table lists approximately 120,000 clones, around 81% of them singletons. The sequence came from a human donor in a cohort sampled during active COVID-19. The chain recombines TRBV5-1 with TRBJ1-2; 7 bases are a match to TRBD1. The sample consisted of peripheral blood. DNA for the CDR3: TGCGCCAGCAGCTTGGCACAGGGGTTAAATGGCTACACCTTC. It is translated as CASSLAQGLNGYTF.